This T cell receptor beta chain is drawn from a study of blood T cell repertoires in COVID-19. Sequenced by immunoSEQ multiplex PCR; TCRdb stores in-frame clones only, minus some. This sample has around 200,000 clones; roughly nine tenths occur once, and the top ten carry 2% to 2.5%. V gave up 0 bases and J gave up 3 bases; unmatched junction bases: 6. This CDR3 has 16 amino acids. Germline CDR1 MNHEY, CDR2 SVGAGI. This study enrolled people aged roughly 18 to 89 from roughly 24 US geographic areas. A note on this clone: Other DNA variants within this sample encode the same CDR3.

This clonotype originated in a woman aged 40 to 50 with acute COVID-19. The sample taken for sequencing was PBMCs or T cells enriched from blood (not recorded which). The V call is TRBV6-5, the J call TRBJ2-3, with 7 nucleotides matching TRBD2. The CDR3 sequence: CASSYSTGGRTDTQYF. In nucleotides, the CDR3 is TGTGCCAGCAGTTACTCGACGGGGGGTCGAACAGATACGCAGTATTTT.